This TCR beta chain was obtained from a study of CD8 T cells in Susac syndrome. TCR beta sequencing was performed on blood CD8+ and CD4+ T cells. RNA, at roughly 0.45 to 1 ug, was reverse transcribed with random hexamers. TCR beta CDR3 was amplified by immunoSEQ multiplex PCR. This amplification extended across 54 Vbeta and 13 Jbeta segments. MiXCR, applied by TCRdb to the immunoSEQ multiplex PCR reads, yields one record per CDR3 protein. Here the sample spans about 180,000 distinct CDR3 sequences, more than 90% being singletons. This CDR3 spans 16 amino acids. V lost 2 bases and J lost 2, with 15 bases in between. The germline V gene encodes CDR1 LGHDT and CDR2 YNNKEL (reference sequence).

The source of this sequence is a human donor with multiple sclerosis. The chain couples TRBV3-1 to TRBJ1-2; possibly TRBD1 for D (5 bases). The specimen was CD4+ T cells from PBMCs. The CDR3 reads CASSQRGGARNYGYTF. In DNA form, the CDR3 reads TGTGCCAGCAGCCAACGTGGTGGGGCCCGAAACTATGGCTACACCTTC.